Presented here are 4 T cell receptor beta chains from one specimen sequenced in a study of CD8+ T cells in alopecia areata. Extracted from the samples, RNA was reverse transcribed into cDNA to serve as the sequencing template. Here immunoSEQ multiplex PCR was the method, and the copy in TCRdb shows in-frame clones only, minus some. The repertoire includes around 160,000 clones, 60% to 75% of them detected once, and about 14% sits in the top ten. This sample's treatment: oral pan-JAK inhibitor, 5-10 mg twice daily. The sample consisted of CD4+ T cells sorted from blood, taken at week 24, from a patient treated with tofacitinib. These receptors came from a human donor with alopecia areata.

This clone showed up just once. The genes are TRBV5-1 and TRBJ2-5; the match to TRBD1 covers 9 bases. The CDR3 is made up of 14 amino acids. Germline V lookup: CDR1 SGHRS, CDR2 YFSETQ. With V trimmed by 5 bases and J by 0 bases, 2 bases remained unmatched. The chain's CDR3 is CASRRTGDQETQYF. CDR3 DNA sequence: TGCGCCAGCAGACGGACAGGGGACCAAGAGACCCAGTACTTC.

The chain couples TRBV29-1 to TRBJ2-7; 10 bases are shared with TRBD2. The CDR3 sequence is 17 residues long. V lost 0 bases and J lost 3; bases outside the gene matches: 11. In germline, CDR1 is SQVTM, CDR2 ANQGSEA. CDR3 DNA: TGCAGCGTTGAAGATCCCTCTAGCGGGGGATCATACTACGAGCAGTACTTC. Translated, it gives CSVEDPSSGGSYYEQYF.

The chain uses TRBV30 and TRBJ2-1; TRBD2 matches at 7 bases. The CDR3 is made up of 13 amino acids. The germline V gene has CDR1 GTSNPN and CDR2 SVGIG (reference sequence). After removal of 5 bases from V and 7 bases from J, the junction contained 8 bases not matched to a gene. DNA for the CDR3: TGTGCCTGGGACTCCGCGCGGGGGAATGAGCAGTTCTTC. This encodes CAWDSARGNEQFF. Full variable domain (outside the CDR3, taken from reference TRBV30 and TRBJ2-1): SQTIHQWPATLVQPVGSPLSLECTVEGTSNPNLYWYRQAAGRGLQLLFYSVGIGQISSEVPQNLSASRPQDRQFILSSKKLLLSDSGFYLCAWDSARGNEQFFGPGTRLTVL.

The J gene is TRBJ2-2, the V gene TRBV9; possibly TRBD1 for D (5 bases). V shed 7 bases and J shed 0 bases, with 13 bases lying between them. The germline V gene has CDR1 SGDLS and CDR2 YYNGEE. There are 15 residues in the CDR3. CDR3 amino acids: CASEDSPTNTGELFF. In DNA form, the CDR3 reads TGTGCCAGCGAAGACAGTCCTACGAACACCGGGGAGCTGTTTTTT.